A selection of T cell receptor beta chains follows, all from one sample in a study of T cell responses to AZD1222 COVID-19 vaccine. The data were produced by immunoSEQ multiplex PCR, yet TCRdb's version contains in-frame clones alone and is incomplete. In the table there are approximately 81,000 clones, around 90% of which are singletons. The sequencing used peripheral blood, collected on day 0 of MenACWY control vaccination. All receptors come from an adult in good health. Each CDR3 is given with its conserved first and last residue. The order of the fields is J gene, clone size, V gene, D gene, CDR3 DNA, CDR3 protein. D genes are given only for firm matches. Rows may omit the clone size; those that give it use once, few, many or a size class.

TRBJ2-3 | - | TRBV7-2 | - | TGTGCCAGCAGCTTAGGAGGCACAGATACGCAGTATTTT | CASSLGGTDTQYF
TRBJ2-7 | - | TRBV29-1 | - | TGCAGCGTTGGGGGTGCTGGCGCCGAGCAGTACTTC | CSVGGAGAEQYF
TRBJ2-7 | - | TRBV30 | - | TGTGCCTGGAGTGTGCGAGGATACGAGCAGTACTTC | CAWSVRGYEQYF
TRBJ2-2 | once | TRBV6-5 | TRBD2 | TGTGCCAACGCAGCGGGAGGATCGAACACCGGGGAGCTGTTTTTT | CANAAGGSNTGELFF
TRBJ2-2 | - | TRBV18 | TRBD2 | TGTGCCAGCTCGACTAGCGGGAACACCGGGGAGCTGTTTTTT | CASSTSGNTGELFF
TRBJ2-1 | - | TRBV12-5 | - | TGTGCTAGTGAAGGTGGGGAGTCGTATGAGCAGTTCTTC | CASEGGESYEQFF
TRBJ2-2 | - | TRBV11-2 | - | TGTGCCAGCAGTAACGGGGAGCTGTTTTTT | CASSNGELFF
TRBJ1-2 | - | TRBV10-2 | - | TGCGCCAGCAGGCCCGGGGGGCAGGAGGGCTACACCTTC | CASRPGGQEGYTF
TRBJ2-3 | - | TRBV10-3 | TRBD2 | TGTGCCGCTAGCGGACCAAGCACAGATACGCAGTATTTT | CAASGPSTDTQYF
TRBJ1-5 | - | TRBV7-9 | - | TGTGCCAGCAGCTTAGGGGAAAAGCAGCCCCAGCATTTT | CASSLGEKQPQHF
TRBJ2-1 | - | TRBV5-1 | - | TGCGCCAGCAGCTTGGGGGGGACCGTTTCCTACAATGAGCAGTTCTTC | CASSLGGTVSYNEQFF
TRBJ1-2 | - | TRBV6-5 | - | TGTGCCAGCGTCACAGGACTGAGCTACACCTTC | CASVTGLSYTF
TRBJ2-1 | - | TRBV28 | - | TGTGCCAGCGTCGGGGGGCCCAATGAGCAGTTCTTC | CASVGGPNEQFF
TRBJ1-1 | once | TRBV7-6 | - | TGTGCCAGCAGACGTCAGGAGAACACTGAAGCTTTCTTT | CASRRQENTEAFF
TRBJ2-3 | - | TRBV20-1 | TRBD2 | TGCAGTGCTAGTCCTAGCGGGAGATGGGATACGCAGTATTTT | CSASPSGRWDTQYF
TRBJ2-2 | - | TRBV2 | TRBD2 | TGTGCCAGCAGTATAAGCCCCGGGGGGGCCGGGGAGCTGTTTTTT | CASSISPGGAGELFF
TRBJ2-7 | - | TRBV7-9 | - | TGTGCCAGCAGCTTAGATCAGGGCTACGAGCAGTACTTC | CASSLDQGYEQYF
TRBJ2-3 | - | TRBV11-2 | - | TGTGCCAGCAGCCTCCGGGACGGACTCACAGATACGCAGTATTTT | CASSLRDGLTDTQYF
TRBJ1-5 | - | TRBV5-5 | TRBD1 | TGTGCCAGCAGCCATGGGACAGGGAGCAATCAGCCCCAGCATTTT | CASSHGTGSNQPQHF
TRBJ1-2 | - | TRBV5-8 | TRBD1 | TGTGCCAGCAGCCGGACAGGGGGCTATGGCTACACCTTC | CASSRTGGYGYTF
TRBJ1-3 | - | TRBV19 | - | TGTGCCAGTAGTATTGAGGGCGTCGGTGCCTCTGGAAACACCATATATTTT | CASSIEGVGASGNTIYF
TRBJ2-1 | - | TRBV24-1 | - | TGTGCCACCAGTGATCCGCGGGACCTCGGGTACAATGAGCAGTTCTTC | CATSDPRDLGYNEQFF